This T cell receptor beta chain appears in the sequencing data of a study of shared clonotypes between healthy human individuals. The study, taken as a whole, reports: Around 5.4% of naive CD4 clonotypes were common to four donors. Sorted-subset sequencing was shown by rarefaction to be incomplete despite large depth.

Authors' processing steps: In the immunoSEQ data, sequences were junction-only and lacked quality scores, so filtering differed. The assay was immunoSEQ multiplex PCR, and TCRdb's table has in-frame clones only and misses some. V and J calls and clone size are copied from that table; D and trimming were computed from the DNA. The table has roughly 2.2 million clones, more than 80% seen once. Concerning this clone itself: As yet, its antigen is unknown.

This sequence originates from a man aged 18 to 30 in good health. Some clones in this sample may be carry-over from other donors' samples. Sequencing was performed on naive CD4+ T cells from PBMCs. Subset noted: CD45RA+ positively selected.

DNA of the CDR3: TGCGCCAGCCGCGACGGGGCAGCTAATGAAAAACTGTTTTTT. This codes for CASRDGAANEKLFF. The gene calls are TRBV5-1 and TRBJ1-4; D is possibly TRBD1 (5 bases). The germline V gene has CDR1 SGHRS and CDR2 YFSETQ. The CDR3 length is 14 residues. Trimming cost V 7 bases and J 3 bases, with 13 bases left between them.